Listed here is a single TCR beta chain. What it recognizes is unknown. A history of autoimmune disease or systemic immunosuppression excluded patients. This record comes from a study of OX40 agonist ivuxolimab in advanced cancers. Study background: Of the patients, three showed partial responses, one with hepatocellular carcinoma and two with cutaneous melanoma.

Assay: immunoSEQ multiplex PCR; the TCRdb copy retains only in-frame clones and omits some. The data show around 140,000 clones, about 93% seen once. V was trimmed by 4 bases and J by 9 bases, leaving 13 bases between them. This CDR3 is built from 13 residues. Germline CDR1 reads KGHSH; CDR2 reads LQKENI. Whole-study results and caveats: No determination was made of the antigen specificity of the expanded peripheral T cells.

The V call is TRBV18, the J call TRBJ2-1; tentative D call: TRBD2 (6 bases). The receptor's source is an adult with an advanced solid tumor such as melanoma, head and neck, liver or kidney cancer. Sequenced here: CD4+ or CD8+ T cells sorted from blood, sampled in a trial of the OX40 agonist ivuxolimab. The CDR3 nucleotides read TGTGCCAGCTCACTGTCGGGGGATGGTGAGCAGTTCTTC. Translated, it gives CASSLSGDGEQFF.